This T cell receptor (beta chain) was recorded in a study of control samples from healthy donors and cancer patients. Germline V gene data show CDR1 as SGHTA and CDR2 as FQGNSA. The germline V and J ends were trimmed by 5 bases and 4 bases, with 14 bases remaining between them. CDR3 length: 15 amino acids. The protocol was immunoSEQ multiplex PCR, while the TCRdb copy is restricted to in-frame clones and leaves out a portion. The sample includes around 82,000 clones, around nine tenths of them seen just once. The sample comprised blood. V and J are TRBV7-2 and TRBJ2-2; maybe TRBD1 (6 bases). This TCR was sampled from a man aged 50 or older in good health. The CDR3: CASSQGTGPTGELFF. The CDR3 nucleotides read TGTGCCAGCAGCCAAGGAACAGGGCCCACCGGGGAGCTGTTTTTT. Supplemented by reference TRBV7-2 and TRBJ2-2, the full variable domain reads GAGVSQSPSNKVTEKGKDVELRCDPISGHTALYWYRQSLGQGLEFLIYFQGNSAPDKSGLPSDRFSAERTGGSVSTLTIQRTQQEDSAVYLCASSQGTGPTGELFFGEGSRLTVL.